The 32 T cell receptor beta chains reported below all come from one sample, sequenced in a study of neurological immune-mediated disorders. MiXCR, applied by TCRdb to the 5' RACE reads, yields one record per CDR3 protein. Among 55,000 to 65,000 distinct CDR3 sequences, around 3.5% were seen once, and the ten largest hold approximately 3.4%. Source material: PBMCs. Receptors originate from a woman aged 25 to 39 with multiple sclerosis.

This clonotype has ten or more counts. The J gene is TRBJ2-5, the V gene TRBV12-3 or TRBV12-4, with D possibly called TRBD1 or TRBD2 (6 bases each). The V end was cut by 5 bases, the J end by 5 bases, with 21 bases between. The CDR3 sequence is 16 residues long. The CDR3 is CASSPRLGGGWETQYF. The CDR3 bases are TGTGCCAGCAGTCCCCGACTCGGGGGCGGTTGGGAGACCCAGTACTTC.

This clonotype appeared many times. This chain links TRBV6-5 with TRBJ2-7; D is ambiguous. V lost 7 bases and J lost 3, with 13 bases in between. From germline, CDR1 is MNHEY and CDR2 SVGAGI. The CDR3 has 13 residues. The DNA of the CDR3 is TGTGCCAGCACAAGTAAAACAGACTACGAGCAGTACTTC. It yields the protein CASTSKTDYEQYF.

This chain connects TRBV6-1 to TRBJ2-3; no reliable D call. Germline CDR1 reads MNHNS; CDR2 reads SASEGT. The V gene lost 2 bases and the J gene lost 4 bases, with 7 bases spanning the gap. The CDR3 totals 13 residues. CDR3 in DNA: TGTGCCAGCAGTGAAAGGACCTCAGATACGCAGTATTTT. Its protein is CASSERTSDTQYF.

The sample holds many counts of this clonotype. CDR3 residues: CSADGLAGFTDTQYF. For the CDR3, the DNA is TGCAGTGCTGATGGACTAGCGGGGTTCACAGATACGCAGTATTTT. The chain links TRBV20-1 to TRBJ2-3, with 12 bases identical to TRBD2. CDR1 is DFQATT and CDR2 is SNEGSKA in the germline V gene (reference sequence). The CDR3 length is 15 residues. The J segment lost 2 bases and the V segment lost 5 bases, leaving 5 bases of the junction unmatched.

This clonotype was seen ten or more times. The chain combines TRBV14 with TRBJ2-3, with 11 bases lining up with TRBD2. The CDR3 length is 14 residues. In germline, CDR1 is SGHDN, CDR2 FVKESK. V lost 6 bases, J lost 3 bases, and 2 bases stayed unmatched. The DNA for the CDR3 is TGTGCCAGCAGAACTAGCGGGAGAACAGATACGCAGTATTTT. Encoded protein: CASRTSGRTDTQYF.

This clonotype was seen at least ten times. The chain has TRBV5-1 and TRBJ2-7; TRBD1 matches 9 bases. Trimming took 4 bases from V and 2 from J; bases not matched to a gene: 4. The CDR3 has 14 amino acids. Germline lookup yields CDR1 SGHRS and CDR2 YFSETQ. Here the CDR3 DNA reads TGCGCCAGCAGCCCCGGGACAGGGCCCTACGAGCAGTACTTC. Amino acids: CASSPGTGPYEQYF.

This clonotype has a count of ten or more. This rearrangement joins TRBV7-9 to TRBJ2-1; 7 nucleotides align to TRBD2. Germline V gene data show CDR1 as SEHNR and CDR2 as FQNEAQ (reference sequence). The CDR3 sequence is 12 residues long. J was trimmed by 8 bases and V by 4 bases; bases with no gene match: 2. CDR3 amino acids: CASSWGGDEQFF. DNA of the CDR3: TGTGCCAGCAGCTGGGGAGGGGATGAGCAGTTCTTC.

This clonotype was counted only a few times. Sequence at one end of the junction differs from germline and may be a read error. The V and J genes are TRBV9 and TRBJ2-4; TRBD2 aligns across 7 bases. Germline V gene lookup returns CDR1 SGDLS and CDR2 YYNGEE. CDR3 length equals 18 residues. This chain's CDR3 is CASSVESGADPYKKIQYF. CDR3 nucleotide sequence: TGTGCCAGCAGCGTAGAGAGCGGGGCGGACCCATACAAAAAAATTCAGTACTTC.

This clonotype has a count of ten or more. The chain couples TRBV20-1 to TRBJ2-5; D not certain. The germline V gene has CDR1 DFQATT and CDR2 SNEGSKA (reference sequence). V was clipped by 1 base and J by 0 bases, with 9 bases between them. This CDR3 has 14 amino acids. This chain's CDR3 is CSARGQQYQETQYF. CDR3 DNA: TGCAGTGCTAGAGGGCAACAGTACCAAGAGACCCAGTACTTC.

This clonotype was found many times. The CDR3 region has the DNA TGCAGTGCTAGAGTCGGGGAGACCTATGGCTACACCTTC. Its translation is CSARVGETYGYTF. The rearrangement uses TRBV20-1 and TRBJ1-2; D remains unclear. CDR1 is DFQATT, CDR2 SNEGSKA, per germline (reference sequence). V lost 1 base, J lost 4 bases, and 10 bases lay in between. CDR3 length: 13 residues.

As to this clonotype: This may stem from a read error, because a much larger clone lies one nucleotide away. The missing conserved phenylalanine or tryptophan at the end of this CDR3 makes a read error likely. V usage is TRBV5-1 and J usage is TRBJ2-1; D might be TRBD1 (6 bases). Trimming pared 4 bases from V and 6 bases from J, leaving 20 bases between. CDR3 length equals 16 residues. CDR1 is SGHRS, CDR2 YFSETQ, per germline. The CDR3 is CASSADLGAALNEQFY. DNA of the CDR3: TGCGCCAGCAGCGCCGATTTGGGGGCGGCCCTCAATGAGCAGTTCTAC.

This clonotype was seen repeatedly, ten times or more. V is TRBV5-1 and J is TRBJ2-1, with TRBD1 matching 11 bases. The CDR3 is made up of 14 amino acids. J lost 8 bases, V lost 8 bases, and 9 bases had no gene match. CDR1 and CDR2 from the germline V gene are SGHRS and YFSETQ. The CDR3: CASTRDRGFDEQFF. In DNA, the CDR3 is TGCGCCAGTACCCGGGACAGGGGGTTTGATGAGCAGTTCTTC.

This clonotype was detected many times. The rearrangement uses TRBV5-1 and TRBJ1-2, with a possible D match to TRBD1 (6 bases). The CDR3 contains 15 residues. The V end was cut by 5 bases, the J end by 3 bases, with 17 bases between. Germline values: CDR1 SGHRS, CDR2 YFSETQ. The CDR3 sequence is CASSISPGADYGYTF. CDR3 coding DNA: TGCGCCAGCAGTATTTCGCCAGGGGCTGACTATGGCTACACCTTC.

This clonotype appeared many times. The rearrangement joins TRBV6-5 to TRBJ2-7, with D perhaps matching TRBD1 or TRBD2 (6 bases each). V shed 8 bases and J shed 8 bases, with 13 bases lying between them. Germline assignment: CDR1 MNHEY and CDR2 SVGAGI. The CDR3 extends over 11 amino acids. In nucleotides, the CDR3 is TGTGCCAGCGGGGGGCGGGGAAAGCAGTACTTC. It yields the protein CASGGRGKQYF.

This clonotype was seen many times. J is TRBJ1-2 and V is TRBV12-3 or TRBV12-4; 10 bases line up with TRBD1. The CDR3 has 15 residues. Trimming cost V 3 bases and J 7 bases; bases outside gene matches: 8. In DNA, the CDR3 is TGTGCCAGCAGTTTGGGACAGGGGCCCTTAAGTGGCTACACCTTC. Translated: CASSLGQGPLSGYTF.

This clonotype has at least ten counts. The rearrangement joins TRBV15 to TRBJ2-7; no clear D. The CDR3 length is 13 residues. The V gene's germline CDR1 is LNHNV and CDR2 YYDKDF (reference sequence). The germline V and J ends were trimmed by 5 bases and 0 bases, with 8 bases remaining between them. The CDR3 is CATSLQYSYEQYF. DNA of the CDR3: TGTGCCACCAGCTTACAGTACTCCTACGAGCAGTACTTC.

This clonotype was detected only a few times. This chain joins TRBV6-6 and TRBJ2-5; D ambiguous. From germline, CDR1 is MNHNY and CDR2 SVGAGI (reference sequence). V lost 0 bases, J lost 7 bases, and 9 bases lay in between. The length of the CDR3 is 13 residues. Written as DNA, the CDR3 is TGTGCCAGCAGTTACTCGATGAAGAGGACCCAGTACTTC. It translates to CASSYSMKRTQYF.

This clonotype was recorded at least ten times. The rearrangement links TRBV4-1 to TRBJ2-1; tentative D call: TRBD2 (5 bases). The CDR3 runs 15 residues. Germline V gives CDR1 MGHRA, CDR2 YSYEKL. Deletions cut 4 bases from V and 0 bases from J, with 10 bases between. CDR3 residues: CASSRSVSSYNEQFF. Written as DNA, the CDR3 is TGCGCCAGCAGCCGTAGCGTGAGCTCCTACAATGAGCAGTTCTTC.

This clonotype was seen ten or more times. V is TRBV12-3 or TRBV12-4 and J is TRBJ1-1; perhaps TRBD1 as D (5 bases). The CDR3 runs to 14 residues. With 5 bases removed from V and 0 bases from J, the gap between germline ends came to 10 bases. The CDR3 DNA sequence: TGTGCCAGCAGTCCAGGGAGCTTGAACACTGAAGCTTTCTTT. Its translation is CASSPGSLNTEAFF.

In its sample, this clonotype was seen many times. The J gene is TRBJ2-7, the V gene TRBV5-1; TRBD1 agrees at 9 bases. CDR1 is SGHRS and CDR2 is YFSETQ in the germline V gene. J was trimmed by 3 bases and V by 1 base; bases with no gene match: 14. This CDR3 is built from 18 residues. The CDR3 DNA reads TGCGCCAGCAGCTTGTCACTGGGATTCCGGGACAGGGACTACGAGCAGTACTTC. Translation: CASSLSLGFRDRDYEQYF. Full variable domain (missing parts from reference TRBV5-1 and TRBJ2-7): KAGVTQTPRYLIKTRGQQVTLSCSPISGHRSVSWYQQTPGQGLQFLFEYFSETQRNKGNFPGRFSGRQFSNSRSEMNVSTLELGDSALYLCASSLSLGFRDRDYEQYFGPGTRLTVT.

This clonotype was counted between two and nine times. This chain connects TRBV20-1 to TRBJ2-1, with 7 bases matching TRBD1. V was pared by 1 base and J by 4 bases, with 10 bases of the junction left unmatched. The CDR3 has 16 residues. Looked up from germline, CDR1 is DFQATT and CDR2 is SNEGSKA (reference sequence). CDR3 nucleotide sequence: TGCAGTGCTAGAGGTTCGATAGGGGGCGGATACAATGAGCAGTTCTTC. Its protein product is CSARGSIGGGYNEQFF.

This clonotype was counted only a few times. One junction end does not reproduce the germline sequence, and a read error may be involved. V usage is TRBV3-1 and J usage is TRBJ2-6; D gene uncertain. This CDR3 is 12 amino acids long. Germline CDR1 and CDR2: LGHDT and YNNKEL (reference sequence). CDR3 bases: TGTGCCAGCAGCAAAGATACCAAAGTCCTGACTTTC. Translation gives CASSKDTKVLTF.

This clonotype occurred a few times. The chain couples TRBV5-1 to TRBJ2-5, with D uncertain. This CDR3 is built from 14 residues. V was shortened by 0 bases and J by 2 bases, with 8 bases between the two germline ends. Germline V gives CDR1 SGHRS, CDR2 YFSETQ. The CDR3 coding sequence is TGCGCCAGCAGCTTGGCCGGAAAGCAAGAGACCCAGTACTTC. It yields the protein CASSLAGKQETQYF.

This clonotype was counted between two and nine times. Here the CDR3 reads CASREGAVDTDTQYF. The DNA for the CDR3 is TGCGCCAGCAGAGAAGGGGCAGTAGACACAGATACGCAGTATTTT. The V call is TRBV5-1, the J call TRBJ2-3; tentatively, D is TRBD1 (5 bases). Trimming cost V 5 bases and J 2 bases, with 15 bases left between them. CDR3 length: 15 amino acids. Germline V gene data show CDR1 as SGHRS and CDR2 as YFSETQ.

This clonotype was recorded at least ten times. This chain joins TRBV20-1 and TRBJ1-2; no firm D call. Per the germline V gene, CDR1 is DFQATT and CDR2 is SNEGSKA (reference sequence). The CDR3 extends over 13 amino acids. The V and J ends lost 4 bases and 4 bases respectively, with 13 bases between them. The CDR3 protein is CSAKNQGAYGYTF. The DNA of the CDR3 is TGCAGTGCTAAGAACCAAGGAGCCTATGGCTACACCTTC.

This clonotype was counted at least ten times. V is TRBV20-1 and J is TRBJ2-1; 7 nucleotides align to TRBD1. This CDR3 spans 18 amino acids. Germline-derived CDR1 and CDR2 are DFQATT and SNEGSKA (reference sequence). J was trimmed by 0 bases and V by 3 bases; bases with no gene match: 14. The CDR3 reads CSASIFAIGTASYNEQFF. The CDR3 nucleotides read TGCAGTGCTAGCATCTTCGCTATCGGGACAGCCTCCTACAATGAGCAGTTCTTC.

At least ten counts were recorded for this clonotype. This chain links TRBV6-1 with TRBJ1-2; the D gene is possibly TRBD1 (6 bases). Trimming cost V 6 bases and J 8 bases, with 10 bases left between them. Germline assignment: CDR1 MNHNS and CDR2 SASEGT. The CDR3 is 11 residues long. This chain's CDR3 is CASRPGHGYTF. The CDR3 DNA is TGTGCCAGCAGGCCGGGACACGGCTACACCTTC.

This clonotype showed up many times. The chain has TRBV7-6 and TRBJ2-5; 7 bases agree with TRBD1. This CDR3 comprises 15 residues. The V segment lost 6 bases and the J segment 6 bases; nucleotides outside the gene matches: 13. Germline values: CDR1 SGHVS, CDR2 FNYEAQ. The CDR3 DNA reads TGTGCCAGCAGTTACGAGGGGGCAGGGCTTCAGACCCAGTACTTC. Translation gives CASSYEGAGLQTQYF. Together with reference TRBV7-6 and TRBJ2-5, the CDR3 gives the full variable domain: GAGVSQSPRYKVTKRGQDVALRCDPISGHVSLYWYRQALGQGPEFLTYFNYEAQQDKSGLPNDRFSAERPEGSISTLTIQRTEQRDSAMYRCASSYEGAGLQTQYFGPGTRLLVL.

This clonotype was observed at least ten times. Germline is not matched at one junction end, which may reflect a read error. The chain has TRBV20-1 and TRBJ1-5; the D gene is possibly TRBD1 (5 bases). The germline V gene has CDR1 DFQATT and CDR2 SNEGSKA (reference sequence). This CDR3 region has 15 residues. The CDR3 region is CSARKRGNSNQPQNF. In DNA, the CDR3 is TGCAGTGCTAGGAAGAGGGGTAATAGCAATCAGCCCCAGAATTTT.

In this sample, this clonotype turned up many times. The V gene is TRBV29-1, the J gene TRBJ2-2; D is ambiguous. From germline, CDR1 is SQVTM and CDR2 ANQGSEA. Trimming cost V 4 bases and J 0 bases, with 9 bases left between them. CDR3 length: 14 residues. CDR3 residues: CSVGTAANTGELFF. CDR3 bases: TGCAGCGTTGGTACAGCCGCGAACACCGGGGAGCTGTTTTTT.

As regards this clonotype: One base away lies a much larger clone, so this may be a sequencing read error. J is TRBJ2-5 and V is TRBV20-1; D tentatively reads TRBD1 or TRBD2 (5 bases each). This CDR3 contains 14 residues. Deletions cut 3 bases from V and 7 bases from J, with 18 bases between. Germline V CDR1 and CDR2: DFQATT, SNEGSKA (reference sequence). In DNA form, the CDR3 reads TGCAGTGCTAGGGCAACCGGGACCACCGGGACCCAGTACTTC. Encoded protein: CSARATGTTGTQYF.

This clonotype has ten or more counts. V and J are TRBV20-1 and TRBJ1-5; D is unclear. Per germline, CDR1 DFQATT and CDR2 SNEGSKA (reference sequence). The CDR3 sequence is 16 residues long. With 0 bases removed from V and 3 bases from J, the gap between germline ends came to 15 bases. The CDR3 DNA reads TGCAGTGCTAGAGATCGTGGCAGCCTACTCAATCAGCCCCAGCATTTT. Its protein is CSARDRGSLLNQPQHF.